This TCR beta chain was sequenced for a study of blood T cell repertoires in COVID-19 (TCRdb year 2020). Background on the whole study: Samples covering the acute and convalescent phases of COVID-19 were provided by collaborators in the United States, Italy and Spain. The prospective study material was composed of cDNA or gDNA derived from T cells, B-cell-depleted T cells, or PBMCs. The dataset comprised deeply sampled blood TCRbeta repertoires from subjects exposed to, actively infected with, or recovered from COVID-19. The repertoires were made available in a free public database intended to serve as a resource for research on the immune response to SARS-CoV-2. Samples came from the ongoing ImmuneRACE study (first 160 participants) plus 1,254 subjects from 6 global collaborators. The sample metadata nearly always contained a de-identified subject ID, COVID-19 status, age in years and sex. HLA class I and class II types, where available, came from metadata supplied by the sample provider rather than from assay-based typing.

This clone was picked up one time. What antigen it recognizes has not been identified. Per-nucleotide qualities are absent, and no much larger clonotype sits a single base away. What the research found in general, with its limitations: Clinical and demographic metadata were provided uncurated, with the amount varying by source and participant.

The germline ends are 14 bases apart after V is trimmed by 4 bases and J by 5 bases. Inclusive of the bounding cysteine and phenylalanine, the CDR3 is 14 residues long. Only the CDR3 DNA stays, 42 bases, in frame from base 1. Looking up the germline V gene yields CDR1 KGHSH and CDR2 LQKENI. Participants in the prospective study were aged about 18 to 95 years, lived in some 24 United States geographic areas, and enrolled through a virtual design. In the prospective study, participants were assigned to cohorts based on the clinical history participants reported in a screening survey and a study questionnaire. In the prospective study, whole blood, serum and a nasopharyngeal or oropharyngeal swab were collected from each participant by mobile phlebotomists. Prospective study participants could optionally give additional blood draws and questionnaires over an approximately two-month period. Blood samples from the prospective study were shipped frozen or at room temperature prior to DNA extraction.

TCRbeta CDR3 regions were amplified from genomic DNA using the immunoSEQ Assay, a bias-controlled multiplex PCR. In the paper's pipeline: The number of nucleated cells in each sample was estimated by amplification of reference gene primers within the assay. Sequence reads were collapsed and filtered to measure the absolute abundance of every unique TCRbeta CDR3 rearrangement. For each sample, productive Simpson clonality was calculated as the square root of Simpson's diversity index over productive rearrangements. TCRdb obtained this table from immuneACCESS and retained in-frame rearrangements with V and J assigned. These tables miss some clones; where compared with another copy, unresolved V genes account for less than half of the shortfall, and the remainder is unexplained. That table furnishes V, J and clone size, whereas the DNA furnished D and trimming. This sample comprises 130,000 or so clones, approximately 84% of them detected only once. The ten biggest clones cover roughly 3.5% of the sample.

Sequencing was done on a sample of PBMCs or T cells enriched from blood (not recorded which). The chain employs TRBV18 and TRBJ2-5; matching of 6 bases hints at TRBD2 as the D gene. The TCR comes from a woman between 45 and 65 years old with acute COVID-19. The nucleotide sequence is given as TGTGCCAGCTCACGTACGGGAGTTATGGAGACCCAGTACTTC. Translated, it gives CASSRTGVMETQYF.